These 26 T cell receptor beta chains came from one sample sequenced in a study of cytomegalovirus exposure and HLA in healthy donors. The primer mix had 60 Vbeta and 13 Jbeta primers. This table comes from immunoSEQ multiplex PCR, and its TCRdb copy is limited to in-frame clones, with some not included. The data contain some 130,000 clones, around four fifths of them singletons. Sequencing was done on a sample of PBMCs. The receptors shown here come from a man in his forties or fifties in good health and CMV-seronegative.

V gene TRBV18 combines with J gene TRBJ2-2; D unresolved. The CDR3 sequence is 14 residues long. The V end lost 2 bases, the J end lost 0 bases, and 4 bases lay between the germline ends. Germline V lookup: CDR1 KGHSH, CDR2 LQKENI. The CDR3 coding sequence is TGTGCCAGCTCACCATACTCGAACACCGGGGAGCTGTTTTTT. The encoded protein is CASSPYSNTGELFF.

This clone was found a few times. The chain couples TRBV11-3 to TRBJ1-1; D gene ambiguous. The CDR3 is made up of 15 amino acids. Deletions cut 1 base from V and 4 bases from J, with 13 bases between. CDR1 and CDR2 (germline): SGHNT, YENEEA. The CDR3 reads CASSLGIGGTTEAFF. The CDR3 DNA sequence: TGTGCCAGCAGCTTAGGGATAGGAGGTACCACTGAAGCTTTCTTT.

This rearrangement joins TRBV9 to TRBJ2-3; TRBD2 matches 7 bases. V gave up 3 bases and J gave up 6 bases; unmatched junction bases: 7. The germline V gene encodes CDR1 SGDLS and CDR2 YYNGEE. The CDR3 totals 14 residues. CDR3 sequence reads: CASSAELASDTQYF. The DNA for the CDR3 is TGTGCCAGCAGCGCGGAACTAGCGTCGGATACGCAGTATTTT.

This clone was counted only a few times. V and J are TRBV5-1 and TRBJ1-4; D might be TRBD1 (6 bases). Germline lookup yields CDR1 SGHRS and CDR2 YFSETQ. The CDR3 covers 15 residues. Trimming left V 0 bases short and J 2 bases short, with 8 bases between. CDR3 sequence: CASSLGQVTNEKLFF. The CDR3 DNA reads TGCGCCAGCAGCTTGGGACAGGTTACTAATGAAAAACTGTTTTTT.

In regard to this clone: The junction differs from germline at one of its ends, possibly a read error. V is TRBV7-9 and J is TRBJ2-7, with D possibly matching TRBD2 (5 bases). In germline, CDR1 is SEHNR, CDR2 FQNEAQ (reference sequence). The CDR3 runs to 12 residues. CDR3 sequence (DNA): TGTTCCAGCAGCTTTGAGGGTTACGAGCAGTACTTC. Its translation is CSSSFEGYEQYF.

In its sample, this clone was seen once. CDR3 nucleotides: TGTGCTAGTGCCGGTCCCACTAGCGGGAGGCGGGAGACCCAGTACTTC. Encoded protein: CASAGPTSGRRETQYF. The chain has TRBV12-5 and TRBJ2-5, with 12 positions matching TRBD2. Germline V lookup: CDR1 LGHNT, CDR2 FRNRAP. V was clipped by 7 bases and J by 5 bases; unmatched bases: 11. The CDR3 is 16 residues long.

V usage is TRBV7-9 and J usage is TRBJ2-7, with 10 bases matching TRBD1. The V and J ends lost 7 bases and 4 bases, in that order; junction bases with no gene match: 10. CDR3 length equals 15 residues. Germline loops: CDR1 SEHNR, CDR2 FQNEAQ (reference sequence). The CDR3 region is CASTLRGTGDYEQYF. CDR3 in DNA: TGTGCCAGCACCCTCCGGGGGACAGGGGATTACGAGCAGTACTTC.

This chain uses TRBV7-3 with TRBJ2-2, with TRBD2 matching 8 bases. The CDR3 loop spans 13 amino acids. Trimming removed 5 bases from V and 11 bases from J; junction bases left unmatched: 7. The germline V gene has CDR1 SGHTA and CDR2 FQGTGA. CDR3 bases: TGTGCCAGCAGCCCCGGGGGGGCTCTAGAGCTGTTTTTT. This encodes CASSPGGALELFF.

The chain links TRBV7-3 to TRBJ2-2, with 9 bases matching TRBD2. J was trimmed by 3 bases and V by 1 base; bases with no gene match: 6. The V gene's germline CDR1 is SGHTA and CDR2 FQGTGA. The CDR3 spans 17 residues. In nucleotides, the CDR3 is TGTGCCAGCAGCTTAAAGGGTAGCGGGGGATACACCGGGGAGCTGTTTTTT. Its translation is CASSLKGSGGYTGELFF.

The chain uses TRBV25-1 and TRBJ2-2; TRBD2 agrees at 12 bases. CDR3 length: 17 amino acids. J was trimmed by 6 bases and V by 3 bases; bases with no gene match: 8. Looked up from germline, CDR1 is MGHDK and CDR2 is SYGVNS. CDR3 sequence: CASSDSLAGGPPGELFF. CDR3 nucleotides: TGTGCCAGCAGTGACTCCCTAGCGGGAGGGCCTCCCGGGGAGCTGTTTTTT.

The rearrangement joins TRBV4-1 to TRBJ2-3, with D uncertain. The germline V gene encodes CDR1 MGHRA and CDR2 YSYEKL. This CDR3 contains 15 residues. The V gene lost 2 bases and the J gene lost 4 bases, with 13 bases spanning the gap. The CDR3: CASSQPGHVPDTQYF. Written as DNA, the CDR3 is TGCGCCAGCAGCCAACCGGGTCACGTCCCAGATACGCAGTATTTT.

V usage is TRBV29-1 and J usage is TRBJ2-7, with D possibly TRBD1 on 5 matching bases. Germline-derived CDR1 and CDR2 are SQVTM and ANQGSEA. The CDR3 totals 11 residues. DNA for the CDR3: TGCGGGGCGGAGAGCTCCTACGAGCAGTACTTC. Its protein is CGAESSYEQYF.

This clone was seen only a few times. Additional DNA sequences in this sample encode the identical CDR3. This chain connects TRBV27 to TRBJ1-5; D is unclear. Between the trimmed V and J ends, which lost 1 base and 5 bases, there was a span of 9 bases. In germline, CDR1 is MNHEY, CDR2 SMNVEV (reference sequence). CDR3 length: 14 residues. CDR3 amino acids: CASSLLSGYQPQHF. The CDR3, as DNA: TGTGCCAGCAGTTTATTGAGTGGTTATCAGCCCCAGCATTTT.

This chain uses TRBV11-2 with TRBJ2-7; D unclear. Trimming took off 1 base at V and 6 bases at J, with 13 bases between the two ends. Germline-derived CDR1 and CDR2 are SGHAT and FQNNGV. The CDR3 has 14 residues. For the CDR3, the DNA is TGTGCCAGCAGCTTAGTAAGCAGGTTCTCCGAGCAGTACTTC. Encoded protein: CASSLVSRFSEQYF.

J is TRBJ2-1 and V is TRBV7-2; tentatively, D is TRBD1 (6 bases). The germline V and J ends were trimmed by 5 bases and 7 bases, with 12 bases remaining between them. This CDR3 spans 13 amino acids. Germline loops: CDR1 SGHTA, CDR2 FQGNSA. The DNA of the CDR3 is TGTGCCAGCAGCCCAGACAGGACTAATGAGCAGTTCTTC. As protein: CASSPDRTNEQFF.

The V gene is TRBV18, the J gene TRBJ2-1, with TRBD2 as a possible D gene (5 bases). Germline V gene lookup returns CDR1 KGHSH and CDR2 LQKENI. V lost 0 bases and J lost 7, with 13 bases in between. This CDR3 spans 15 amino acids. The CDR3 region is CASSPPGVSRNEQFF. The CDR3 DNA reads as TGTGCCAGCTCACCACCGGGAGTGTCTAGGAATGAGCAGTTCTTC.

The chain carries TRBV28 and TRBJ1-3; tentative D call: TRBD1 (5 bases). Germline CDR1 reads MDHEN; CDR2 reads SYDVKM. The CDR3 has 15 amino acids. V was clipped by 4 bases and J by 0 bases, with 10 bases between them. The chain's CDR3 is CASSYGGGSGNTIYF. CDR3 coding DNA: TGTGCCAGCAGTTATGGGGGAGGCTCTGGAAACACCATATATTTT.

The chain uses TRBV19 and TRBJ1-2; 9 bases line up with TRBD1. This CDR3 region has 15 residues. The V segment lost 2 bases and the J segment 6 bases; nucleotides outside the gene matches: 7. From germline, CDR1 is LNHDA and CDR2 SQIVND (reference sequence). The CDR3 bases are TGTGCCAGTAGTATACCGGGACAGGGAATGGATGGCTACACCTTC. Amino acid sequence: CASSIPGQGMDGYTF.

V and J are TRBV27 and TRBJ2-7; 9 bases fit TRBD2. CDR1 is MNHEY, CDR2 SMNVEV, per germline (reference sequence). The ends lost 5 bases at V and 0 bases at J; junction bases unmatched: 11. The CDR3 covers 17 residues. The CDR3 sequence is CASSPSKTSGLSYEQYF. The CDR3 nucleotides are TGTGCCAGCAGTCCCTCGAAGACTAGCGGACTCTCCTACGAGCAGTACTTC.

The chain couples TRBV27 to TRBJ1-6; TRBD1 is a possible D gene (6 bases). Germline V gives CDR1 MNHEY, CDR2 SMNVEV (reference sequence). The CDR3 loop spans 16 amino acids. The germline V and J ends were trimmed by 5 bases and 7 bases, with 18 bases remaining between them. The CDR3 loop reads CASSPSPGARNSPLHF. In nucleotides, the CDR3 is TGTGCCAGCAGTCCCTCCCCAGGGGCCAGGAATTCACCCCTCCACTTT.

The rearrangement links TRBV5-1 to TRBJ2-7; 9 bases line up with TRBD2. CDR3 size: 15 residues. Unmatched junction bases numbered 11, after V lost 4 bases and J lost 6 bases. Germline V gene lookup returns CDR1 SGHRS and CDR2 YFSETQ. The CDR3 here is CASSPGGLAIGEQYF. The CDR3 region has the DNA TGCGCCAGCAGCCCCGGGGGACTAGCAATTGGCGAGCAGTACTTC. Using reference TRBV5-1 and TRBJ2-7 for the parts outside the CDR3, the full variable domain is KAGVTQTPRYLIKTRGQQVTLSCSPISGHRSVSWYQQTPGQGLQFLFEYFSETQRNKGNFPGRFSGRQFSNSRSEMNVSTLELGDSALYLCASSPGGLAIGEQYFGPGTRLTVT.

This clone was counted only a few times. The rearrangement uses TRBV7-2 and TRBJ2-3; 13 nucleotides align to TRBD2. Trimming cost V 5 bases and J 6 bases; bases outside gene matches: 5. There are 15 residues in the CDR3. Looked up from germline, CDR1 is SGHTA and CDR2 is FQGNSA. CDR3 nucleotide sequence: TGTGCCAGCAGCAAGGGACTAGCGGGAATTGATACGCAGTATTTT. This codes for CASSKGLAGIDTQYF.

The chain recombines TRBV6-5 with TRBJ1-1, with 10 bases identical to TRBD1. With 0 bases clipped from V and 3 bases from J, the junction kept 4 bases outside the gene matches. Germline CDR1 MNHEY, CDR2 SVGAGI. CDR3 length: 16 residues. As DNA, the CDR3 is TGTGCCAGCAGTTACTCCGGGACAGGGGCCGACACTGAAGCTTTCTTT. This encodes CASSYSGTGADTEAFF.

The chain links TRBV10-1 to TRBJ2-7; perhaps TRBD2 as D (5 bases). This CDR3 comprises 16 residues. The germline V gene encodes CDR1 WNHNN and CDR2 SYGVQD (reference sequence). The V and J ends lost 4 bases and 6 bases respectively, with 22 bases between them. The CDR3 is CASSVDETGMYTEQYF. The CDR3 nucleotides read TGCGCCAGCAGTGTGGACGAGACGGGGATGTATACCGAGCAGTACTTC.

The CDR3 spells CASSLQTGSQPQHF. DNA for the CDR3: TGTGCCAGCAGTCTGCAGACAGGGAGTCAGCCCCAGCATTTT. The chain recombines TRBV6-5 with TRBJ1-5, with TRBD1 identical over 7 bases. The CDR3 sequence is 14 residues long. Germline-derived CDR1 and CDR2 are MNHEY and SVGAGI. The J segment lost 6 bases and the V segment lost 5 bases, leaving 7 bases of the junction unmatched.

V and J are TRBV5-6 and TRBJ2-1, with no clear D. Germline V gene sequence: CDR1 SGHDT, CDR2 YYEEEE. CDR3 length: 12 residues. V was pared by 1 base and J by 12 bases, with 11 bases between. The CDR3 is CASSLLSTRQFF. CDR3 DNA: TGTGCCAGCAGCTTGCTGAGCACGAGGCAGTTCTTC.